Detailed here is one T cell receptor (beta chain). It has no known antigen specificity. Base qualities are not provided; no much larger clone lies one nucleotide away. Per the publication, the time point label means: baseline before first vaccination. The label giving this sample's treatment or condition can be read as: meningococcal conjugate vaccine given as trial control. Samples from vaccinated people were obtained from the UK trials COV001 and COV002, which included a single-blind randomized controlled phase 2/3 trial of AZD1222 (ChAdOx1 nCoV-19) in healthy adults. Trial participant PBMC samples were collected at day 0 and day 28 after the second dose for TCRbeta chain sequencing. This record comes from a study of T cell responses to AZD1222 COVID-19 vaccine (dated by TCRdb to the early 2020s). Concerning the study at large: TCR sequencing was performed for roughly 250 trial participants, of whom approximately 200 were given two doses of AZD1222 and around 26 were given two doses of MenACWY control vaccine. Trial participants were enrolled by age into 18-55, 56-69 and 70-plus year subgroups, with about 150, 28 and 57 TCR-sequenced participants respectively. Overall study outcomes, separate from this receptor: Most participants were white British and females outnumbered males, and the authors suggested that clonal diversity may have been underestimated. After two AZD1222 doses, spike-specific TCR breadth and depth were significantly higher than at day 0 and than in MenACWY recipients. Conclusions about previously exposed vaccinees were limited because only a handful of AZD1222 recipients were SARS-CoV-2 seropositive at baseline. The 56-69-year group was small, and its depth increase did not reach significance, likely because of low power. CD4 TCRs associated with the vaccine covered the entire spike protein, and the dominant responses were in regions 160-218 and 743-854. Reportedly, close to half of the unique spike-specific TCRs recognized epitopes lying outside the regions that are mutated in the B.1.351 and B.1.1.7 variants. No day 14 peak-response samples were available, so repertoires were characterized only after the peak T cell response.

The CDR3 regions of human TCRbeta chains were analyzed by immunosequencing. Processing in the source paper ran as follows. Repertoire TCRs were matched against a reference library of SARS-CoV-2-specific TCRs generated with the MIRA antigen-specificity platform. Breadth meant the fraction of unique TCRs that were SARS-CoV-2-associated, whereas depth meant the fraction of total T cells that were SARS-CoV-2-associated. Using the MIRA data, every spike-specific TCR was mapped to the spike region that the TCR reacted to and assigned to either a CD4 or a CD8 class. Log10-transformed breadth and depth values were compared by one-way ANOVA with Sidak's multiple comparisons tests. TCRdb re-hosts the immuneACCESS table, in-frame sequences only. Its copies lack some clones; in the studies checked, an unresolved V gene accounts for under half of them, and the cause for the rest is not known. That table furnishes V, J and clone size, whereas the DNA furnished D and trimming. Here the sample has 120,000 or so clones; around 89% occur a single time. More than 9.5% of the sample belongs to the ten largest clones.

The germline V gene encodes CDR1 LGHNT and CDR2 FRNRAP. The cysteine opens and the phenylalanine closes a CDR3 of 17 amino acids. Only the CDR3 DNA stays, 51 bases, in frame from base 1. V and J are trimmed by 1 base and 4 bases, and the gene matches miss 9 bases of the junction. This receptor was identified in an adult in good health. The specimen was peripheral blood, collected on day 0 of MenACWY control vaccination. The rearranged chain carries TRBV12-5 and TRBJ2-1; 8 bases in the middle match TRBD1. The sequenced DNA is TGTGCTAGTGGTTTGGCCCCCTCCGGGACAGGATACAATGAGCAGTTCTTC. Translated, it gives CASGLAPSGTGYNEQFF. The CDR3 plus the reference TRBV12-5 and TRBJ2-1 genes for the other parts give the full variable domain: DARVTQTPRHKVTEMGQEVTMRCQPILGHNTVFWYRQTMMQGLELLAYFRNRAPLDDSGMPKDRFSAEMPDATLATLKIQPSEPRDSAVYFCASGLAPSGTGYNEQFFGPGTRLTVL.